These 14 T cell receptor beta chains were sequenced from one sample in a study of Ad26.COV2.S vaccination and SARS-CoV-2 variants. As for treatment: some 20 received Ad26.COV2.S at low or high dose, single or two shots; about 5 received placebo; per-sample allocation not given. Specimens were obtained on day 63 following the first vaccine or placebo injection. This table comes from immunoSEQ multiplex PCR, and its TCRdb copy is limited to in-frame clones, with some not included. Among under 250,000 clones listed, roughly 89% were seen once. The input for sequencing was peripheral blood, taken in a trial of Ad26.COV2.S vaccine versus placebo. The source of these receptors is a person aged 18-60 years who received the Ad26.COV2.S COVID-19 vaccine or a placebo.

The chain employs TRBV28 and TRBJ1-3; no clear D. The CDR3 sequence is 14 residues long. The V end lost 7 bases, the J end lost 1 base, and 11 bases lay between the germline ends. The germline V gene has CDR1 MDHEN and CDR2 SYDVKM. The CDR3 DNA reads as TGTGCCAGCAACCTCGGCTGGTCTGGAAACACCATATATTTT. It yields the protein CASNLGWSGNTIYF.

The chain is built from TRBV5-3 and TRBJ1-5; TRBD1 agrees at 7 bases. TRBV5-3 is noted as an ORF with a role that remains uncertain. CDR3 size: 17 residues. Germline trimming cut 4 bases from V and 4 bases from J; bases unmatched to any gene: 14. The CDR3 here is CARSPRDSKTPNQPQHF. In DNA, the CDR3 is TGTGCCAGAAGCCCAAGGGACAGTAAGACCCCAAATCAGCCCCAGCATTTT.

This clone has just one count. V is TRBV10-3 and J is TRBJ2-7; TRBD1 might be the D (6 bases). From germline, CDR1 is ENHRY and CDR2 SYGVKD. The V end was cut by 9 bases, the J end by 5 bases, with 11 bases between. The CDR3 contains 11 residues. The CDR3 DNA reads TGTGCCATTACGGACAGTCACGAGCAGTACTTC. Translation gives CAITDSHEQYF.

This chain joins TRBV27 and TRBJ2-1; D uncertain. Trimming took off 3 bases at V and 5 bases at J, with 11 bases between the two ends. CDR1 and CDR2 (germline): MNHEY, SMNVEV (reference sequence). This CDR3 has 14 residues. CDR3 region: CASSFKPHHNEQFF. The CDR3 DNA reads as TGTGCCAGCAGTTTTAAACCTCACCACAATGAGCAGTTCTTC.

This chain uses TRBV30 with TRBJ1-2; D is unresolved. V was cut by 2 bases and J by 4 bases, with 14 bases left in between. Germline values: CDR1 GTSNPN, CDR2 SVGIG (reference sequence). This CDR3 spans 14 amino acids. CDR3 in amino acids: CAWSNAVGFYGYTF. The DNA for the CDR3 is TGTGCCTGGAGTAACGCGGTCGGCTTCTATGGCTACACCTTC.

The rearrangement joins TRBV4-1 to TRBJ1-5; 7 bases fit TRBD1. V shed 1 base, J shed 7 bases, and the junction held 13 bases outside the gene matches. The CDR3 is 17 amino acids. Germline lookup yields CDR1 MGHRA and CDR2 YSYEKL. CDR3 residues: CASSQGRGRPSAQPQHF. As DNA, the CDR3 is TGCGCCAGCAGCCAAGGAAGGGGGCGTCCCTCGGCCCAGCCCCAGCATTTT.

The table lists this clone with many counts. This chain joins TRBV11-2 and TRBJ2-7, with 11 positions matching TRBD1. The germline gives CDR1 SGHAT, CDR2 FQNNGV. V trimming: 5 bases; J trimming: 1 base; junction bases outside the gene matches: 10. CDR3 length equals 17 residues. The CDR3 loop reads CASSQGTGGLSSYEQYV. The CDR3 DNA reads TGTGCCAGCAGCCAAGGGACAGGGGGGCTATCGTCCTACGAGCAGTACGTC.

The chain employs TRBV19 and TRBJ2-3, with D perhaps matching TRBD2 (6 bases). Deletions cut 8 bases from V and 0 bases from J, with 9 bases between. The V gene's germline CDR1 is LNHDA and CDR2 SQIVND (reference sequence). The CDR3 is 13 amino acids. The CDR3, as DNA: TGTGCCAGTGGGAGCGGGAGCACAGATACGCAGTATTTT. Translation: CASGSGSTDTQYF.

The V and J genes are TRBV6-2 or TRBV6-3 and TRBJ2-7, with no clear D. Germline-derived CDR1 and CDR2 are MNHEY and SVGEGT. The length of the CDR3 is 14 residues. V shed 0 bases and J shed 1 base, with 7 bases lying between them. The DNA of the CDR3 is TGTGCCAGCAGTTACTCCCTTTTTTCCTACGAGCAGTACGTC. Translated: CASSYSLFSYEQYV.

V gene TRBV6-5 combines with J gene TRBJ2-7, with 9 bases identical to TRBD1. Germline CDR1 and CDR2: MNHEY and SVGAGI. This CDR3 has 14 residues. Trimming took 1 base from V and 13 from J; bases not matched to a gene: 11. As DNA, the CDR3 is TGTGCCAGCAGTTACTATAATTCCGGGACAGGGATTTACTTC. It codes for CASSYYNSGTGIYF.

The V call is TRBV21-1, the J call TRBJ2-6; the table's D gene call, TRBD1, was not cross checked with the DNA. TRBV21-1 is labeled a pseudogene. The CDR3 is made up of 20 amino acids. The CDR3 nucleotides read TGTGCCAGCAGCATATTTAGCCTTCAGGGGTCCATCGTCACGGCCAACGTCCTGACTTTC. It translates to CASSIFSLQGSIVTANVLTF.

V gene TRBV10-3 combines with J gene TRBJ2-6; TRBD1 aligns across 8 bases. With 7 bases clipped from V and 4 bases from J, the junction kept 9 bases outside the gene matches. The V gene's germline CDR1 is ENHRY and CDR2 SYGVKD. This CDR3 is built from 16 residues. CDR3 coding DNA: TGTGCCATCACCGGGACAGGCGGCCCCGGGGCCAACGTCCTGACTTTC. Encoded protein: CAITGTGGPGANVLTF.

This clone appeared once. The chain has TRBV7-9 and TRBJ1-1, with D hard to call. Germline V gene lookup returns CDR1 SEHNR and CDR2 FQNEAQ (reference sequence). This CDR3 has 16 residues. Deletions cut 5 bases from V and 0 bases from J, with 16 bases between. The CDR3 spells CASSPRVGNMNTEAFF. The CDR3 DNA follows: TGTGCCAGCAGCCCCAGAGTAGGAAACATGAACACTGAAGCTTTCTTT. Variable domain in full (rest from reference TRBV7-9 and TRBJ1-1): DTGVSQNPRHKITKRGQNVTFRCDPISEHNRLYWYRQTLGQGPEFLTYFQNEAQLEKSRLLSDRFSAERPKGSFSTLEIQRTEQGDSAMYLCASSPRVGNMNTEAFFGQGTRLTVV.

V usage is TRBV19 and J usage is TRBJ2-7; 9 bases are shared with TRBD1. The CDR3 has 14 amino acids. CDR1 and CDR2 from the germline V gene are LNHDA and SQIVND (reference sequence). The junction had 10 bases not matched to a gene; V was cut back by 7 bases and J by 6 bases. This CDR3 is CASTPGQGVSEQYF. The CDR3 nucleotides read TGTGCCAGTACCCCGGGACAGGGCGTTTCCGAGCAGTACTTC.